This is a list of T cell receptor beta chains from one sample in a study of human T cells and chemical hapten exposure. From the RACE reads, TCRdb called clonotypes with MiXCR, one entry per CDR3 protein. The sample records about 160,000 distinct CDR3 sequences, roughly 26% being singletons. The starting material was whole blood, obtained in connection with sensitization to the hapten diphenylcyclopropenone (DPC). These TCRs come from a woman aged 18-29 years with alopecia areata. Some clones in this sample may be carry-over from other donors' samples. Each CDR3 is given with its conserved first and last residue. Each record gives: CDR3 protein, CDR3 DNA, J gene, clone size, D gene, V gene, CDR3 length. The D gene is left open where the match is weak. Clone size appears in some rows only: once, few, many, or a class for an expanded clone.

CSAGTSSQETQYF	TGCAGTGCCGGGACTAGCTCCCAAGAGACCCAGTACTTC	TRBJ2-5	once	TRBD2	TRBV20-1	13
CASSYREPPGELFF	TGTGCCAGCAGTTACCGGGAACCCCCCGGGGAGCTGTTTTTT	TRBJ2-2	few	-	TRBV6-2/TRBV6-3	14
CASSNVAGSTDTQYF	TGTGCCAGCAGTAACGTAGCGGGAAGCACAGATACGCAGTATTTT	TRBJ2-3	-	TRBD2	TRBV6-4	15
CASSHPPRTGATGELFF	TGTGCCAGCAGCCACCCCCCCAGGACAGGGGCCACCGGGGAGCTGTTTTTT	TRBJ2-2	few	TRBD1	TRBV3-1	17
CASGLHGSSYEQYF	TGCGCCAGCGGATTACACGGCAGCTCCTACGAGCAGTACTTC	TRBJ2-7	-	-	TRBV5-1	14
CASSQDAGGFEASYNEQFF	TGCGCCAGCAGCCAAGATGCCGGGGGCTTCGAAGCATCCTACAATGAGCAGTTCTTC	TRBJ2-1	-	-	TRBV4-3	19
CASRDPFYEQYF	TGTGCCAGCCGAGACCCTTTTTACGAGCAGTACTTC	TRBJ2-7	few	-	TRBV28	12
CASSSGTTGNTIYF	TGTGCCAGCAGTTCAGGGACGACTGGAAACACCATATATTTT	TRBJ1-3	-	-	TRBV6-6	14
CASSSNRVTEAFF	TGTGCCAGCAGTTCGAACAGGGTTACTGAAGCTTTCTTT	TRBJ1-1	-	-	TRBV12-3/TRBV12-4	13
CASSSWDREETQYF	TGTGCCAGCAGCTCATGGGACAGGGAAGAGACCCAGTACTTC	TRBJ2-5	-	TRBD1	TRBV7-2	14
CASNRQGIYNEQFF	TGTGCCAGCAACCGACAGGGGATTTACAATGAGCAGTTCTTC	TRBJ2-1	-	TRBD1	TRBV6-1	14
CASETGGREQYF	TGTGCCTCGGAGACAGGGGGCCGCGAGCAGTACTTC	TRBJ2-7	-	TRBD1	TRBV10-3	12
CASIKDTANTGELFF	TGTGCCAGTATTAAGGACACTGCGAACACCGGGGAGCTGTTTTTT	TRBJ2-2	-	-	TRBV19	15
CASSLYSSINEKLFF	TGTGCCAGCAGCTTATATTCCAGCATTAATGAAAAACTGTTTTTT	TRBJ1-4	few	-	TRBV7-2	15
CSVGRDHTEAFF	TGCAGCGTTGGAAGGGACCACACTGAAGCTTTCTTT	TRBJ1-1	-	-	TRBV29-1	12
CASSQEGRAEAFF	TGCGCCAGCAGCCAAGAGGGCAGGGCTGAAGCTTTCTTT	TRBJ1-1	-	-	TRBV4-3	13